The clone carrying this T cell receptor (beta chain) was counted once. Antigen: not known. The PCR used 60 Vbeta and 13 Jbeta primers. Sequenced by immunoSEQ multiplex PCR; TCRdb stores in-frame clones only, minus some. The repertoire holds 120,000 to 150,000 clones, with 80% to 85% as singletons. The CDR3 runs to 16 residues. Germline loops: CDR1 LGHNA, CDR2 YSLEER. Trimming cost V 0 bases and J 3 bases, with 12 bases left between them. This entry comes from a study of cytomegalovirus exposure and HLA in healthy donors. Across the study: Roughly 92 million unique TCRs, all from HLA-typed donors, were included in an early release of the data. The Caucasian-associated ancestry cluster held 80% to 90% of under 450 genotyped donors.

Points from the study as a whole: Donors belonging to an Asian-associated ancestry cluster reportedly showed fewer N-insertions in productive TCRs than the roughly 700-donor mean, according to what a later analysis found. Analyses of presence/absence relied on an assumption of roughly uniform sequencing depth across donors.

Sequenced: PBMCs. The clonotype was recovered from a male donor in good health and CMV-seronegative. This chain uses TRBV4-3 with TRBJ1-5, with D unclear. As DNA, the CDR3 is TGCGCCAGCAGCCAAGATAGGTACAGACCCAATCAGCCCCAGCATTTT. The encoded protein is CASSQDRYRPNQPQHF.